These T cell receptor beta chains were read from a single sample in a study of OX40 agonist ivuxolimab in advanced cancers. This table comes from immunoSEQ multiplex PCR, and its TCRdb copy is limited to in-frame clones, with some not included. This sample has about 76,000 clones; 75% to 85% occur once, and the top ten carry approximately 0.65%. Sequencing used CD4+ or CD8+ T cells sorted from blood, obtained in a trial of the OX40 agonist ivuxolimab. The receptors originated from an adult with an advanced solid tumor such as melanoma, head and neck, liver or kidney cancer. CDR3s include the opening cysteine and the closing phenylalanine or tryptophan. D genes are given only for firm matches. Size is omitted from some rows. Given values are once, few, many or a class for expanded clones.

v_gene	d_gene	j_gene	abundance	CDR3nt	CDR3aa
TRBV29-1	-	TRBJ2-5	-	TGCAGCGTTGGAGTTGGGGGACGAGAGACCCAGTACTTC	CSVGVGGRETQYF
TRBV4-1	-	TRBJ2-7	-	TGCGCCAGCAGCCAATCTGCCCAGGTATCCTCCTACGAGCAGTACTTC	CASSQSAQVSSYEQYF
TRBV14	-	TRBJ1-6	few	TGTGCCAGCAGCCAAGGTGTTTTGCGTTCACCCCTCCACTTT	CASSQGVLRSPLHF
TRBV10-3	-	TRBJ2-7	-	TGTGCCATCAGGGCCTCTCCCGACGAGCAGTACTTC	CAIRASPDEQYF
TRBV4-1	-	TRBJ1-1	-	TGCGCCAGCAGCCAGGGGGACCACCGGGACGTCCCTCGGTGGGGTGAAGCTTTCTTT	CASSQGDHRDVPRWGEAFF
TRBV19	TRBD1	TRBJ2-5	-	TGTGCCAGTAGTCCTGGACAGGGGGCGAAGGAGACCCAGTACTTC	CASSPGQGAKETQYF
TRBV7-8	TRBD2	TRBJ2-3	-	TGTGCCAGCAGCTTAGAAGGAGCGGGGTTGGCAGATACGCAGTATTTT	CASSLEGAGLADTQYF
TRBV7-2	-	TRBJ2-5	-	TGTGCCAGCAGCTTCCAGGGGCTGACCCAGTACTTC	CASSFQGLTQYF
TRBV10-3	TRBD1	TRBJ1-5	-	TGTGCCATCAGTGATACAGGGGGAGTTAGCAATCAGCCCCAGCATTTT	CAISDTGGVSNQPQHF
TRBV7-2	-	TRBJ2-7	few	TGTGCCAGCAGCTCCCCAGGGGGGGGCTACGAGCAGTACTTC	CASSSPGGGYEQYF
TRBV12-5	TRBD2	TRBJ2-7	-	TGTGCTAGTGGTAGCGGGGGGCTAAGCTCCTACGAGCAGTACTTC	CASGSGGLSSYEQYF
TRBV7-2	-	TRBJ2-1	-	TGTGCCAGCACCGACCCCGGTGCCGGGAGTTATCACAATGAGCAGTTCTTC	CASTDPGAGSYHNEQFF
TRBV5-5	-	TRBJ1-5	-	TGTGCCAGCAGCTATGGACGGAGCGATAGCAATCAGCCCCAGCATTTT	CASSYGRSDSNQPQHF
TRBV6-1	-	TRBJ2-7	-	TGTGCCAGCAGTGAAGGTCGGGCCGGTAAATTC	CASSEGRAGKF
TRBV5-6	TRBD1	TRBJ1-4	-	TGTGCCAGCAGCTTGGGGCAGGGGGCAGGCGAAAAACTGTTTTTT	CASSLGQGAGEKLFF
TRBV5-6	TRBD1	TRBJ1-5	-	TGTGCCAGCAGCCGTACCGGGACAGGGGCGCTTCAGCCCCAGCATTTT	CASSRTGTGALQPQHF
TRBV7-2	TRBD1	TRBJ2-5	-	TGTGCCAGCAGCTTCACCGGGACAGAAGAGACCCAGTACTTC	CASSFTGTEETQYF
TRBV5-4	TRBD1	TRBJ1-2	-	TGTGCCAGCAGCTACACCGGGACAGCCTATGGCTACACCTTC	CASSYTGTAYGYTF
TRBV6-1	-	TRBJ2-6	few	TGTGCCAGCAGTGAAGTGGGCAACTCTGGGGCCAACGTCCTGACTTTC	CASSEVGNSGANVLTF
TRBV9	TRBD2	TRBJ2-5	-	TGTGCCAGCAGCCCGCGGACTAGCGGGGGGGCCGGGGAGACCCAGTACTTC	CASSPRTSGGAGETQYF
TRBV7-6	TRBD1	TRBJ2-2	few	TGTGCCAGCAGCACGACAGGGGTGAGCGGGGAGCTGTTTTTT	CASSTTGVSGELFF
TRBV29-1	-	TRBJ2-3	-	TGCAGCGTTGTTAACACAGATACGCAGTATTTT	CSVVNTDTQYF
TRBV18	-	TRBJ2-1	-	TGTGCCAGCTCACAGGCAGGAGACAATGAGCAGTTCTTC	CASSQAGDNEQFF
TRBV7-3	-	TRBJ2-6	-	TGTGCCAGCAGCGTTACAGGGTCGGGGGCCAACGTCCTGACTTTC	CASSVTGSGANVLTF
TRBV27	TRBD2	TRBJ2-7	-	TGTGCCAGCAGTCTTAGCGGGTTGGGGAACGAGCAGTACTTC	CASSLSGLGNEQYF
TRBV5-1	-	TRBJ2-3	-	TGCGCCAGCACCCAGGGGGGGGGTACAGATACGCAGTATTTT	CASTQGGGTDTQYF
TRBV7-2	-	TRBJ1-2	-	TGTGCCAGCAGCCCCGGATCCGGTTATGGCTACACCTTC	CASSPGSGYGYTF
TRBV9	-	TRBJ1-6	-	TGTGCCAGCAGCGTAGACCTGGGCTCGCCCCTCCACTTT	CASSVDLGSPLHF
TRBV27	TRBD2	TRBJ2-1	-	TGTGCCAGCAGTCACGAGCGGGGGGGAGGCAATGAGCAGTTCTTC	CASSHERGGGNEQFF
TRBV7-3	TRBD1	TRBJ2-2	-	TGTGCCAGCAGTCCCGGGACAGGGGTCACCGGGGAGCTGTTTTTT	CASSPGTGVTGELFF
TRBV21-1	-	TRBJ1-2	-	TGTGCCAGCAGCAAAGGGCGAATACCCTATGGCTACACCTTC	CASSKGRIPYGYTF
TRBV7-9	-	TRBJ2-2	-	TGTGCCAGCAGCCCCGCTCTGACGCAAACCGGGGAGCTGTTTTTT	CASSPALTQTGELFF
TRBV6-5	-	TRBJ1-1	-	TGTGCCAGCAGTTACGCCCCCGGGGAAGCTTTCTTT	CASSYAPGEAFF
TRBV2	-	TRBJ2-7	-	TGTGCCAGCAGGGGCGGCTCCTACGAGCAGTACTTC	CASRGGSYEQYF
TRBV18	TRBD1	TRBJ1-2	-	TGTGCCAGCTCACCATCGAGACAGGGGGCCTATGGCTACACCTTC	CASSPSRQGAYGYTF
TRBV28	TRBD1	TRBJ1-5	-	TGTGCCAGCAGTAAAGACAGGGGTGAGTTCAATCAGCCCCAGCATTTT	CASSKDRGEFNQPQHF
TRBV7-2	-	TRBJ1-6	-	TGTGCCAGCAGCTTTCTCCGGGGAGCTTCACCCCTCCACTTT	CASSFLRGASPLHF
TRBV4-2	-	TRBJ1-5	once	TGTGCCAGCAGCCAAGACAGGCTTGATAGCAATCAGCCCCAGCATTTT	CASSQDRLDSNQPQHF
TRBV9	-	TRBJ1-3	-	TGTGCCAGCAGCGTAGATCACTCTGGAAACACCATATATTTT	CASSVDHSGNTIYF
TRBV29-1	-	TRBJ1-4	-	TGCAGCGTTGAAGATGTTGGGACGGCCCAAAAACTGTTTTTT	CSVEDVGTAQKLFF
TRBV4-3	-	TRBJ1-2	few	TGCGCCAGCAGCCCTGAAGCCTCGTATGGCTACACCTTC	CASSPEASYGYTF
TRBV7-2	-	TRBJ2-4	-	TGTGCCAGCAGCTTAGGGGACGAAGACATTCAGTACTTC	CASSLGDEDIQYF
TRBV9	-	TRBJ1-3	-	TGTGCCAGCAGCGATGGAGGGGGACGGAGTGGAAACACCATATATTTT	CASSDGGGRSGNTIYF
TRBV7-6	TRBD1	TRBJ1-3	-	TGTGCCAGCAGCTTAGAGAGACCGACAGGGAGCGGAAACACCATATATTTT	CASSLERPTGSGNTIYF
TRBV19	TRBD1	TRBJ1-4	-	TGTGCCAGTACCCAACAGGGGGGTAGAACTAATGAAAAACTGTTTTTT	CASTQQGGRTNEKLFF
TRBV6-6	TRBD2	TRBJ2-2	-	TGTGCCAGCAGTAATACGGGAGCGGGAAACACCGGGGAGCTGTTTTTT	CASSNTGAGNTGELFF
TRBV12-5	-	TRBJ2-1	once	TGTGCTAGTGGCCTCGGGGGGCGGAGCTCCTACAATGAGCAGTTCTTC	CASGLGGRSSYNEQFF
TRBV6-5	-	TRBJ1-2	-	TGTGCCAGCAGTACCTACGAGGGCTATGGCTACACCTTC	CASSTYEGYGYTF
TRBV18	TRBD1	TRBJ2-7	-	TGTGCCAGCTCACCACCCGGCAGAGGACAGGGCGAGCAGTACTTC	CASSPPGRGQGEQYF
TRBV19	-	TRBJ1-4	-	TGTGCCAGTAGTTCTCCGAAGGGCCTTAATGAAAAACTGTTTTTT	CASSSPKGLNEKLFF
TRBV6-5	-	TRBJ2-2	once	TGTGCCAGCAGTTACCAAAACAGGGCCGGGGAGCTGTTTTTT	CASSYQNRAGELFF
TRBV5-1	TRBD1	TRBJ2-3	-	TGCGCCAGCAGCACGGGGACAGGGGAATCTCTTAAAGATACGCAGTATTTT	CASSTGTGESLKDTQYF
TRBV5-1	-	TRBJ1-2	-	TGCGCCAGCAGCTTGGGGGATGTCTCTGTTAACTATGGCTACACCTTC	CASSLGDVSVNYGYTF
TRBV5-1	-	TRBJ1-3	-	TGCGCCAGCAGGAATGTACCCTCTGGAAACACCATATATTTT	CASRNVPSGNTIYF
TRBV20-1	TRBD1	TRBJ1-1	-	TGCAGTGCTCTTACAGGGGGAGCTTTCTTT	CSALTGGAFF
TRBV4-3	-	TRBJ2-2	-	TGCGCCAGCAGCCAAGGGTCAGCGCTTTACACCGGGGAGCTGTTTTTT	CASSQGSALYTGELFF
TRBV2	-	TRBJ2-1	-	TGTGCCAGCAACAGAGAGGTGAGCTCCTACAATGAGCAGTTCTTC	CASNREVSSYNEQFF
TRBV5-1	-	TRBJ2-1	-	TGCGCCAGCGCAATCTATGGGGGGCCGGCGGGCAATGAGTTCTTCTTC	CASAIYGGPAGNEFFF
TRBV6-4	-	TRBJ2-7	once	TGTGCCAGCAGCCGGACCGAAAGCTCCTACGAGCAGTACTTC	CASSRTESSYEQYF
TRBV7-2	TRBD1	TRBJ2-5	-	TGTGCCAGCAGCATACTTCCTCCGGGACAGGGGACAGAGACCCAGTACTTC	CASSILPPGQGTETQYF